A single sample gave rise to the 8 T cell receptor beta chains below, sequenced in a study of T cell responses to AZD1222 COVID-19 vaccine. Some clones are missing from TCRdb's copy, which holds only in-frame ones; the method was immunoSEQ multiplex PCR. Of about 140,000 clones in the sample, about 90% were seen once. Here the sequenced sample was peripheral blood, taken on day 0 of AZD1222 vaccination. All receptors come from an adult in good health.

The chain recombines TRBV5-4 with TRBJ2-7; D remains unclear. The germline V gene has CDR1 SGHNT and CDR2 YYREEE (reference sequence). This CDR3 has 13 residues. V gave up 3 bases and J gave up 0 bases, with 7 bases separating them. The CDR3 nucleotides are TGTGCCAGCAGCTCCACATCCTCCTACGAGCAGTACTTC. This gives the protein CASSSTSSYEQYF.

The chain carries TRBV7-8 and TRBJ1-5; weak D call: TRBD1 (5 bases). Germline lookup yields CDR1 SGHVS and CDR2 FQNEAQ. Trimming took 3 bases from V and 4 from J, leaving 10 bases between them. This CDR3 has 14 residues. The CDR3 sequence is CASSFRQGNQPQHF. DNA of the CDR3: TGTGCCAGCAGCTTTCGGCAGGGTAATCAGCCCCAGCATTTT.

The chain combines TRBV2 with TRBJ2-2; D gene ambiguous. Germline loops: CDR1 SNHLY, CDR2 FYNNEI. The germline V and J ends were trimmed by 11 bases and 0 bases, with 10 bases remaining between them. The CDR3 extends over 13 amino acids. The CDR3 DNA reads as TGTGCCGGAAGTCAAGCGAACACCGGGGAGCTGTTTTTT. Translated, it gives CAGSQANTGELFF.

V and J are TRBV4-2 and TRBJ1-1; 9 bases line up with TRBD1. This CDR3 is built from 15 residues. V was clipped by 1 base and J by 3 bases; unmatched bases: 3. Germline V gene lookup returns CDR1 LGHNA and CDR2 YNFKEQ. The CDR3 nucleotides are TGTGCCAGCAGCCAAGCGGGACAGGGTGACACTGAAGCTTTCTTT. It translates to CASSQAGQGDTEAFF.

The chain combines TRBV4-1 with TRBJ1-2; 7 bases are shared with TRBD1. The CDR3 length is 18 residues. V dropped 2 bases and J dropped 4; count of bases not matched to a gene: 16. From germline, CDR1 is MGHRA and CDR2 YSYEKL. The CDR3 DNA is TGCGCCAGCAGCCAACCTAACGCCGGGACAGACTTATTCTATGGCTACACCTTC. Translated: CASSQPNAGTDLFYGYTF.

Here the CDR3 DNA reads TGTGCCAGTAGTATAGAGGGGGTTTCCTATGGCTACACCTTC. Protein: CASSIEGVSYGYTF. The genes are TRBV19 and TRBJ1-2, with a tentative D call TRBD1 (5 bases). Germline lookup yields CDR1 LNHDA and CDR2 SQIVND (reference sequence). Between the trimmed V and J ends, which lost 0 bases and 4 bases, there was a span of 9 bases. CDR3 length: 14 amino acids.

The chain is built from TRBV15 and TRBJ2-1; D remains unclear. CDR1 and CDR2 (germline): LNHNV, YYDKDF (reference sequence). The CDR3 contains 16 residues. V lost 0 bases to trimming and J lost 0 bases, with 9 bases between them. The CDR3 sequence is CATSRDYPSSYNEQFF. DNA of the CDR3: TGTGCCACCAGCAGAGACTACCCTAGCTCCTACAATGAGCAGTTCTTC.

The chain carries TRBV18 and TRBJ2-2, with 8 bases that match TRBD2. Trimming cost V 6 bases and J 4 bases; bases outside gene matches: 13. This CDR3 is built from 17 residues. Germline assignment: CDR1 KGHSH and CDR2 LQKENI. The CDR3 sequence is CASSYRLSGAGTGELFF. CDR3 bases: TGTGCCAGCTCCTACCGACTTAGCGGGGCCGGCACCGGGGAGCTGTTTTTT.